The 14 T cell receptor beta chains reported below all come from one sample, sequenced in a study of Ad26.COV2.S vaccination and SARS-CoV-2 variants. Treatment: some 20 received Ad26.COV2.S at low or high dose, single or two shots; about 5 received placebo; per-sample allocation not given. Day 63 after the first vaccine or placebo injection was the time point for sampling. Sequencing was performed with immunoSEQ multiplex PCR; in TCRdb, only in-frame clones are kept and a portion is missing. The sample contains roughly 320,000 clones, just over 85% of which appear only once. The sample consisted of peripheral blood, taken in a trial of Ad26.COV2.S vaccine versus placebo. The receptors here all came from a person between 18 and 60 years old who received the Ad26.COV2.S COVID-19 vaccine or a placebo.

On this clone: Other nucleotide sequences from this sample produce the same CDR3. The V gene is TRBV2, the J gene TRBJ2-5; TRBD1 is a possible D gene (5 bases). The V gene's germline CDR1 is SNHLY and CDR2 FYNNEI. This CDR3 has 14 residues. V gave up 3 bases and J gave up 1 base, with 9 bases separating them. The CDR3 DNA sequence: TGTGCCAGCAGTGAGGGGCAGATCCAAGAGACCCAGTACTTC. This encodes CASSEGQIQETQYF.

The chain links TRBV28 to TRBJ2-7; 9 nucleotides match TRBD1. This CDR3 has 14 amino acids. Trimming at V came to 7 bases and at J to 4 bases, leaving 8 bases not matched to a gene. Germline CDR1 MDHEN, CDR2 SYDVKM. The CDR3 region has the DNA TGTGCCAGCAAGGAACAGGGGGCGGGTTACGAGCAGTACTTC. Protein: CASKEQGAGYEQYF.

This clone was detected once. The chain joins TRBV28 to TRBJ2-5; 8 nucleotides line up with TRBD2. CDR1 is MDHEN and CDR2 is SYDVKM in the germline V gene. This CDR3 contains 14 residues. The V and J ends lost 4 bases and 1 base, in that order; junction bases with no gene match: 2. The CDR3 here is CASSSLAGQETQYF. CDR3 DNA: TGTGCCAGCAGTTCCCTAGCGGGCCAAGAGACCCAGTACTTC.

V and J are TRBV5-8 and TRBJ2-5; a possible D gene is TRBD2 (5 bases). CDR3 length equals 14 residues. CDR1 is SGHTS and CDR2 is YDEGEE in the germline V gene. V was pared by 0 bases and J by 3 bases, with 9 bases between. Written as DNA, the CDR3 is TGTGCCAGCAGCTTGGGGACTCGAGAAGAGACCCAGTACTTC. As protein: CASSLGTREETQYF.

This chain connects TRBV7-9 to TRBJ2-5, with D perhaps TRBD1 (6 bases). In germline, CDR1 is SEHNR, CDR2 FQNEAQ (reference sequence). The CDR3 is 14 residues long. Deletions cut 4 bases from V and 5 bases from J, with 14 bases between. In DNA form, the CDR3 reads TGTGCCAGCAGCTCCACAGGGTCAGGGGAGACCCAGTACTTC. It codes for CASSSTGSGETQYF.

The chain employs TRBV2 and TRBJ1-6; 8 nucleotides agree with TRBD1. Trimming cost V 3 bases and J 10 bases; bases outside gene matches: 8. This CDR3 is built from 15 residues. Germline values: CDR1 SNHLY, CDR2 FYNNEI. CDR3 sequence reads: CASSDRTGHRSPLHF. In DNA, the CDR3 is TGTGCCAGCAGTGACCGGACAGGGCATCGGTCACCCCTCCACTTT.

The rearrangement joins TRBV7-3 to TRBJ1-6; 7 nucleotides line up with TRBD1. This CDR3 is 17 amino acids long. The V segment lost 5 bases and the J segment 0 bases; nucleotides outside the gene matches: 7. Germline V lookup: CDR1 SGHTA, CDR2 FQGTGA. The CDR3 nucleotides read TGTGCCAGCAGCGTAAAGGACAGGAGCTCCTATAATTCACCCCTCCACTTT. It specifies CASSVKDRSSYNSPLHF. The full variable domain, its missing parts supplied by reference TRBV7-3 and TRBJ1-6, is GAGVSQTPSNKVTEKGKYVELRCDPISGHTALYWYRQSLGQGPEFLIYFQGTGAADDSGLPNDRFFAVRPEGSVSTLKIQRTERGDSAVYLCASSVKDRSSYNSPLHFGNGTRLTVT.

This sequence joins TRBV30 and TRBJ2-1; tentative D call: TRBD2 (5 bases). V was shortened by 0 bases and J by 6 bases, with 15 bases between the two germline ends. The CDR3 spans 15 residues. Germline V gene lookup returns CDR1 GTSNPN and CDR2 SVGIG (reference sequence). CDR3 in DNA: TGTGCCTGGAGTGTACTCCTTACTAGTATCAATGAGCAGTTCTTC. Translating it yields CAWSVLLTSINEQFF.

The rearrangement uses TRBV6-6 and TRBJ1-1; 10 bases line up with TRBD1. Germline trimming cut 6 bases from V and 4 bases from J; bases unmatched to any gene: 23. The CDR3 has 20 amino acids. Germline loops: CDR1 MNHNY, CDR2 SVGAGI (reference sequence). DNA of the CDR3: TGTGCCAGCAGCCCCGGGGCGATGACAGGGGGCCTAAGATTCGCCACTGAAGCTTTCTTT. Translating gives CASSPGAMTGGLRFATEAFF.

The rearrangement joins TRBV9 to TRBJ2-1; 7 bases match TRBD2. Germline-derived CDR1 and CDR2 are SGDLS and YYNGEE. J was trimmed by 0 bases and V by 0 bases; bases with no gene match: 3. The CDR3 is 16 amino acids. This CDR3 is CASSVGLAASYNEQFF. DNA of the CDR3: TGTGCCAGCAGCGTAGGCCTAGCGGCCTCCTACAATGAGCAGTTCTTC.

This clone was seen just once. The rearrangement uses TRBV9 and TRBJ2-1, with TRBD1 identical over 7 bases. The CDR3 extends over 22 amino acids. Germline CDR1 reads SGDLS; CDR2 reads YYNGEE. V lost 1 base and J lost 1; bases outside the gene matches: 23. Here the CDR3 reads CASSVTIVSPLRRDRSYNEQFF. The CDR3 coding sequence is TGTGCCAGCAGCGTAACCATCGTGAGTCCCCTAAGACGGGACAGATCCTACAATGAGCAGTTCTTC.

CDR3 DNA: TGTGCCAGCAGCTTAGGGGGCACCCACACAGATACGCAGTATTTT. It yields the protein CASSLGGTHTDTQYF. V is TRBV7-3 and J is TRBJ2-3; TRBD1 is a possible D gene (6 bases). V lost 2 bases, J lost 2 bases, and 11 bases lay in between. The germline V gene has CDR1 SGHTA and CDR2 FQGTGA. The CDR3 covers 15 residues.

The V gene is TRBV19, the J gene TRBJ2-7; a weak D match, TRBD1 (5 bases). CDR1 and CDR2 (germline): LNHDA, SQIVND (reference sequence). V lost 4 bases to trimming and J lost 9 bases, with 19 bases between them. The CDR3 contains 14 residues. The CDR3 region has the DNA TGTGCCAGTAGTAAAGGGGTATCGTACCTCGGGCAGTACTTC. Translated: CASSKGVSYLGQYF.

J is TRBJ2-2 and V is TRBV30, with D hard to call. Looked up from germline, CDR1 is GTSNPN and CDR2 is SVGIG (reference sequence). V was trimmed by 4 bases and J by 7 bases, leaving 13 bases between them. The CDR3 has 13 amino acids. The CDR3 protein is CAWNLAGDGELFF. CDR3 nucleotides: TGTGCCTGGAACCTTGCTGGTGACGGGGAGCTGTTTTTT.